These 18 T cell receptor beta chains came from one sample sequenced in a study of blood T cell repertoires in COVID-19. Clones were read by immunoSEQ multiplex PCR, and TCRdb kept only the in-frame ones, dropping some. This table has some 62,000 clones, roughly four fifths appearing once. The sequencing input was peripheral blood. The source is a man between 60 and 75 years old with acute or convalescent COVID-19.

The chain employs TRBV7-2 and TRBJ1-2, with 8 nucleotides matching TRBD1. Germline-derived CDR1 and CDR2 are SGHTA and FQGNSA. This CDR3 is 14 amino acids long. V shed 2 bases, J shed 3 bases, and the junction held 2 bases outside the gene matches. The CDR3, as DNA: TGTGCCAGCAGCTTATTGACAGGGGACTATGGCTACACCTTC. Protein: CASSLLTGDYGYTF.

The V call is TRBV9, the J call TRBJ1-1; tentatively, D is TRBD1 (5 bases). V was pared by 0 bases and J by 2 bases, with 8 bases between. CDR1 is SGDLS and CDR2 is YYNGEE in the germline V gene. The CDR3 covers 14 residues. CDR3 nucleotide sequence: TGTGCCAGCAGCGTAGCACAGGCAAACACTGAAGCTTTCTTT. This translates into CASSVAQANTEAFF.

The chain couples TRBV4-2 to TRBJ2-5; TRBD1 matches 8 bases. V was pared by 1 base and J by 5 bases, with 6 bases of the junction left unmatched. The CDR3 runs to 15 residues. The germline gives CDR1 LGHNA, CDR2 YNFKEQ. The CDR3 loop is CASSQAAGGGETQYF. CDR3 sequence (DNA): TGTGCCAGCAGCCAAGCAGCAGGGGGCGGGGAGACCCAGTACTTC.

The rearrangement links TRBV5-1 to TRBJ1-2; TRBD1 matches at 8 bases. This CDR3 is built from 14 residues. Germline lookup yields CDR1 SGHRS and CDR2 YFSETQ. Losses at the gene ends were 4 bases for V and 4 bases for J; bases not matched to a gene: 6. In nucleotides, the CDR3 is TGCGCCAGCAGCCCGACAGGGGCCTCCTATGGCTACACCTTC. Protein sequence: CASSPTGASYGYTF.

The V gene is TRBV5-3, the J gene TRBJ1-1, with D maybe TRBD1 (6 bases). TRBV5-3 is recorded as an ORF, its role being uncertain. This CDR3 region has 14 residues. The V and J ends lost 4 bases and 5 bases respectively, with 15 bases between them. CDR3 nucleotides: TGTGCCAGAAGCGATGGACAGCGGCCAACTGAAGCTTTCTTT. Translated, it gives CARSDGQRPTEAFF.

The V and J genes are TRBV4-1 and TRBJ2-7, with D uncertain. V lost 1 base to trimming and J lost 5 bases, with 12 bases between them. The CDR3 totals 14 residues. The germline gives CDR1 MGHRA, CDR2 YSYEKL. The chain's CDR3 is CASSQVSRWDEQYF. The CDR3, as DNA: TGCGCCAGCAGCCAAGTGTCCAGGTGGGACGAGCAGTACTTC.

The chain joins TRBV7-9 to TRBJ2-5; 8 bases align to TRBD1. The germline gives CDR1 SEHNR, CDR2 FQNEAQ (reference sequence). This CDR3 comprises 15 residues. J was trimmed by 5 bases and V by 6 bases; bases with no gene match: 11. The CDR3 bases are TGTGCCAGCAGTTACCCGACAGGGGAAGGGGAGACCCAGTACTTC. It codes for CASSYPTGEGETQYF. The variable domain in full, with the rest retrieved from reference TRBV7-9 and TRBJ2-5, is DTGVSQNPRHKITKRGQNVTFRCDPISEHNRLYWYRQTLGQGPEFLTYFQNEAQLEKSRLLSDRFSAERPKGSFSTLEIQRTEQGDSAMYLCASSYPTGEGETQYFGPGTRLLVL.

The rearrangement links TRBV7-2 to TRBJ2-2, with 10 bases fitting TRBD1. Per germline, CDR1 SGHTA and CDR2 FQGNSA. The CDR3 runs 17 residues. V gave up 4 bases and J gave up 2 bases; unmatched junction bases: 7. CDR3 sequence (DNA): TGTGCCAGCAGCTCCCGGGACAGGGGAAAAAACACCGGGGAGCTGTTTTTT. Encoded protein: CASSSRDRGKNTGELFF.

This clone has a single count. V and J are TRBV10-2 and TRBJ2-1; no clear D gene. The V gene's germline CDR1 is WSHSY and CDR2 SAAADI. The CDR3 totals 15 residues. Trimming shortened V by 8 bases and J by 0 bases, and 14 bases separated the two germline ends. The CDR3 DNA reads TGCGCCAGCGCCCCGACTGCGAGCTCCTACAATGAGCAGTTCTTC. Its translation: CASAPTASSYNEQFF.

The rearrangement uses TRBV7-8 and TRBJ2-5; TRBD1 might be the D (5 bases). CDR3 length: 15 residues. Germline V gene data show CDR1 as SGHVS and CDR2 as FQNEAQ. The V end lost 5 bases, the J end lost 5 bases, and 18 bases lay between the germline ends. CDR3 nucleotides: TGTGCCAGCAGCCATAGGGGTTGGGGCAGTGAGACCCAGTACTTC. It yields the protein CASSHRGWGSETQYF.

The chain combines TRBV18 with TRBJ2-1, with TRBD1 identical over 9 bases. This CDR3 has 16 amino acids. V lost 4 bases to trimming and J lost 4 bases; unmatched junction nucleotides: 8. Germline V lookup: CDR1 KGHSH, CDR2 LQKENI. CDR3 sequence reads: CASSRGQGTGYNEQFF. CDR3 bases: TGTGCCAGCTCACGTGGACAGGGGACGGGTTACAATGAGCAGTTCTTC.

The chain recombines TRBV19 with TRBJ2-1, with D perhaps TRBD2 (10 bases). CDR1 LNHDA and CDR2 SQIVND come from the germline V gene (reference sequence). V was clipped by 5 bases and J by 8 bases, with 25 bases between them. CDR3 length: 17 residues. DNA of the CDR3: TGTGCCAGTAGTTTACAGGGGGCGGCTAGCGGGAGCTATGAGCAGTTCTTC. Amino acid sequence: CASSLQGAASGSYEQFF.

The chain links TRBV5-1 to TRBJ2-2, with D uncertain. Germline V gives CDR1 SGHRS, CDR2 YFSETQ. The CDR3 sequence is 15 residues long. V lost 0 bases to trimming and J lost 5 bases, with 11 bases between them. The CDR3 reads CASSLAKPGTGELFF. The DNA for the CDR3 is TGCGCCAGCAGCTTGGCCAAGCCCGGGACCGGGGAGCTGTTTTTT.

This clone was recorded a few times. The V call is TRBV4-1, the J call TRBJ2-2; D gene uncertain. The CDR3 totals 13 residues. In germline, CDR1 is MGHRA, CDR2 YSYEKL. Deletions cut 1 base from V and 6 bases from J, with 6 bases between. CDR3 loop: CASSQAMAGELFF. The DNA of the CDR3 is TGCGCCAGCAGCCAAGCTATGGCCGGGGAGCTGTTTTTT.

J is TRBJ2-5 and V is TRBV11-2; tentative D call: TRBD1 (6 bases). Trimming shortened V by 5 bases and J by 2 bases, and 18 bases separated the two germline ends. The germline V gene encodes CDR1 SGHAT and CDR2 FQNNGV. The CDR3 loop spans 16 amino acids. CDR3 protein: CASSQDRDTRQETQYF. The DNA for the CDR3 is TGTGCCAGCAGCCAAGACCGGGACACACGACAAGAGACCCAGTACTTC.

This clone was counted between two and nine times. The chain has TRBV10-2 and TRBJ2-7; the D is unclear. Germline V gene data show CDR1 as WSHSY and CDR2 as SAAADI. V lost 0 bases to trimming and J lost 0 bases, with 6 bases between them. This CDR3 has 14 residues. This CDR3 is CASSESHSSYEQYF. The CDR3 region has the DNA TGCGCCAGCAGTGAGTCTCACAGCTCCTACGAGCAGTACTTC.

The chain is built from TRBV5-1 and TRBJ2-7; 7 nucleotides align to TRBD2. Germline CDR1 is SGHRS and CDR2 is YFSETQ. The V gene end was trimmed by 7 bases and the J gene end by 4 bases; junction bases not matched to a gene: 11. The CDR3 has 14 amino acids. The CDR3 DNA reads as TGCGCCAGCTTCTCGGAAGCGGGGAGTTACGAGCAGTACTTC. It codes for CASFSEAGSYEQYF. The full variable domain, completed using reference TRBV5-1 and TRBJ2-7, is KAGVTQTPRYLIKTRGQQVTLSCSPISGHRSVSWYQQTPGQGLQFLFEYFSETQRNKGNFPGRFSGRQFSNSRSEMNVSTLELGDSALYLCASFSEAGSYEQYFGPGTRLTVT.

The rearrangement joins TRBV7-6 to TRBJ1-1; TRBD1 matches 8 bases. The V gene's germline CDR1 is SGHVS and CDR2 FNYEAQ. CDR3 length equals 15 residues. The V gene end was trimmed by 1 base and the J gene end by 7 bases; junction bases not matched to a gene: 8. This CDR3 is CASSLGPTGASEAFF. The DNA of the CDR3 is TGTGCCAGCAGCTTAGGACCGACAGGGGCAAGTGAAGCTTTCTTT.